Presented here are 6 T cell receptor beta chains from one specimen sequenced in a study of cytomegalovirus exposure and HLA in healthy donors (dated by TCRdb to the late 2010s). Receptors were amplified or captured by the immunoSEQ multiplex PCR assay. The multiplex PCR relied on a mix of 60 forward primers for TCR Vbeta segments and 13 reverse primers for TCR Jbeta segments. This is the immuneACCESS table as TCRdb keeps it, with only in-frame sequences that have V and J called. A part of the clones is gone; compared with another copy, unresolved V genes explain less than half, and the rest is unexplained. This sample is represented by roughly 63,000 clones; 71% of them were singletons. Of the sample, about 23% is held by the ten largest clones. What was sequenced was PBMCs. The receptor source for this set is a man aged 50 or older in good health and CMV-seropositive.

V is TRBV5-1 and J is TRBJ1-1; D is possibly TRBD1 (5 bases). This CDR3 region has 13 residues. CDR1 is SGHRS and CDR2 is YFSETQ in the germline V gene. The ends were cut back, 2 bases at V and 3 bases at J, with 8 bases in the middle. The CDR3 protein is CASSLGADTEAFF. For the CDR3, the DNA is TGCGCCAGCAGCTTAGGGGCGGACACTGAAGCTTTCTTT. The entire variable domain, with the rest obtained from reference TRBV5-1 and TRBJ1-1, is as follows: KAGVTQTPRYLIKTRGQQVTLSCSPISGHRSVSWYQQTPGQGLQFLFEYFSETQRNKGNFPGRFSGRQFSNSRSEMNVSTLELGDSALYLCASSLGADTEAFFGQGTRLTVV.

The V and J genes are TRBV20-1 and TRBJ1-4, with 7 bases aligning to TRBD1. V shed 7 bases, J shed 14 bases, and the junction held 7 bases outside the gene matches. Germline CDR1 is DFQATT and CDR2 is SNEGSKA (reference sequence). The CDR3 is made up of 10 amino acids. CDR3 in amino acids: CSGRQGRLFF. The CDR3 bases are TGCAGTGGCCGACAGGGACGGCTGTTTTTT.

The chain joins TRBV6-6 to TRBJ1-2; 8 bases map to TRBD1. Trimming took 6 bases from V and 6 from J; bases not matched to a gene: 12. The CDR3 is 15 residues long. The germline gives CDR1 MNHNY, CDR2 SVGAGI (reference sequence). In DNA, the CDR3 is TGTGCCAGCAGCAACCAGGGGGCGCTGAGGGATGGCTACACCTTC. Translating gives CASSNQGALRDGYTF.

As to this clone: It is likely a read error: a sequence one base away is far more abundant. The gene calls are TRBV5-6 and TRBJ2-1; 15 bases map to TRBD2. The germline CDR1 and CDR2 sequences are SGHDT and YYEEEE. V dropped 3 bases and J dropped 8; count of bases not matched to a gene: 3. The CDR3 runs 15 residues. The CDR3 sequence is CASSSGLAGGDEQFF. The CDR3 DNA is TGTGCCAGCAGCTCCGGACTAGCGGGAGGGGATGAGCAGTTCTTC.

The V gene is TRBV27, the J gene TRBJ2-1; D is perhaps TRBD2 (7 bases). The CDR3 runs 14 residues. From germline, CDR1 is MNHEY and CDR2 SMNVEV (reference sequence). Trimming stripped 7 bases from V and 9 bases from J, with 19 bases between. The CDR3 protein is CASTNLRGGGEQFF. For the CDR3, the DNA is TGTGCCAGCACCAACCTCCGGGGAGGGGGTGAGCAGTTCTTC.

The rearrangement joins TRBV9 to TRBJ2-7; 7 bases map to TRBD2. Germline V gene sequence: CDR1 SGDLS, CDR2 YYNGEE. The CDR3 consists of 17 residues. V lost 0 bases and J lost 0; bases outside the gene matches: 9. CDR3 region: CASSVAGGRTSSYEQYF. The CDR3 coding sequence is TGTGCCAGCAGCGTAGCTGGGGGACGGACTAGCTCCTACGAGCAGTACTTC.